These 23 T cell receptor beta chains were all obtained from the same sample, sequenced in a study of blood T cell repertoires in COVID-19 (dated by TCRdb to the early 2020s). Preparation of the library involved the immunoSEQ multiplex PCR assay. Not all clones reach the TCRdb copy of this immuneACCESS table, which keeps in-frame sequences only. Checked studies attribute under half of the gap to unresolved V genes and leave the rest unexplained. For this sample the table gives 160,000 or so clones, of which approximately 84% were detected only once. The top ten constitute around 14% of the sample. The sequenced sample was peripheral blood. Every receptor here comes from an elderly woman with acute or convalescent COVID-19.

The chain combines TRBV19 with TRBJ1-1; D is undetermined. The V end lost 4 bases, the J end lost 1 base, and 10 bases lay between the germline ends. Germline V gene lookup returns CDR1 LNHDA and CDR2 SQIVND (reference sequence). The CDR3 spans 14 residues. The CDR3 sequence: CASSRSGGNTEAFF. The CDR3 nucleotides read TGTGCCAGTAGTAGGTCGGGAGGGAACACTGAAGCTTTCTTT.

This clone was observed a few times. The V gene is TRBV28, the J gene TRBJ2-1, with 12 nucleotides matching TRBD1. With 5 bases clipped from V and 7 bases from J, the junction kept 6 bases outside the gene matches. The germline V gene has CDR1 MDHEN and CDR2 SYDVKM. The CDR3 contains 15 residues. The CDR3 DNA reads TGTGCCAGCAGTCCGTCGGGACAGGGGGCAAATGAGCAGTTCTTC. This sequence encodes CASSPSGQGANEQFF.

J is TRBJ1-1 and V is TRBV21-1. TRBV21-1 is listed as a pseudogene. This CDR3 has 15 residues. CDR3 sequence reads: CASSTREGLDTEAFF. The CDR3 bases are TGTGCCAGCAGCACTCGGGAGGGGCTGGACACTGAAGCTTTCTTT.

The sample holds many counts of this clone. The chain employs TRBV11-2 and TRBJ1-3, with 7 bases fitting TRBD1. This CDR3 is 14 amino acids long. CDR1 SGHAT and CDR2 FQNNGV come from the germline V gene. With V trimmed by 5 bases and J by 0 bases, 1 base remained unmatched. CDR3 nucleotides: TGTGCCAGCAGCCAGGGGGTCTCTGGAAACACCATATATTTT. Translating gives CASSQGVSGNTIYF.

This clone was picked up one time. V gene TRBV5-6 combines with J gene TRBJ2-5, with D maybe TRBD1 (6 bases). Germline CDR1 and CDR2: SGHDT and YYEEEE. V was pared by 4 bases and J by 1 base, with 11 bases between. This CDR3 has 14 residues. For the CDR3, the DNA is TGTGCCAGCAGCGACACAGGGTCCCAAGAGACCCAGTACTTC. It codes for CASSDTGSQETQYF.

The chain is built from TRBV30 and TRBJ1-4; TRBD1 matches 8 bases. The J segment lost 7 bases and the V segment lost 0 bases, leaving 4 bases of the junction unmatched. CDR3 length: 14 residues. Germline CDR1 GTSNPN, CDR2 SVGIG (reference sequence). CDR3: CAWSVPGGREKLFF. For the CDR3, the DNA is TGTGCCTGGAGTGTTCCAGGGGGCCGTGAAAAACTGTTTTTT.

The chain uses TRBV5-1 and TRBJ1-2, with D maybe TRBD1 (5 bases). The germline gives CDR1 SGHRS, CDR2 YFSETQ. CDR3 size: 15 residues. V shed 0 bases and J shed 4 bases, with 13 bases lying between them. The CDR3 spells CASSLVGDGGYGYTF. The DNA for the CDR3 is TGCGCCAGCAGCTTGGTAGGGGACGGGGGCTATGGCTACACCTTC.

The rearrangement links TRBV6-1 to TRBJ2-1; 9 bases agree with TRBD1. The CDR3 contains 16 residues. V dropped 0 bases and J dropped 9; count of bases not matched to a gene: 9. Germline CDR1 is MNHNS and CDR2 is SASEGT. CDR3: CASSEAGTGFVSEQFF. CDR3 DNA sequence: TGTGCCAGCAGTGAAGCAGGGACAGGGTTCGTCAGTGAGCAGTTCTTC.

This rearrangement joins TRBV10-1 to TRBJ2-7, with 10 bases aligning to TRBD1. V dropped 4 bases and J dropped 7; count of bases not matched to a gene: 7. Germline CDR1 WNHNN, CDR2 SYGVQD (reference sequence). This CDR3 spans 14 amino acids. The CDR3 here is CASSVGTGVGEQYF. CDR3 in DNA: TGCGCCAGCAGTGTCGGGACAGGGGTAGGTGAGCAGTACTTC.

The chain links TRBV19 to TRBJ2-1; maybe TRBD2 (6 bases). Trimming shortened V by 8 bases and J by 6 bases, and 14 bases separated the two germline ends. Germline-derived CDR1 and CDR2 are LNHDA and SQIVND (reference sequence). This CDR3 is 13 amino acids long. CDR3: CASLGTAGNEQFF. DNA of the CDR3: TGTGCCAGTCTTGGGACTGCCGGCAATGAGCAGTTCTTC.

The V call is TRBV5-1, the J call TRBJ1-2; no definite D call. V shed 4 bases and J shed 5 bases, with 6 bases lying between them. The germline V gene encodes CDR1 SGHRS and CDR2 YFSETQ. This CDR3 is built from 11 residues. The CDR3 nucleotides read TGCGCCAGCAGCGCGGGATATGGCTACACCTTC. This codes for CASSAGYGYTF.

Written as DNA, the CDR3 is TGTGCCAGCAGCCTAAGTGGGACAGACTATGGCTACACCTTC. Its translation: CASSLSGTDYGYTF. The chain uses TRBV9 and TRBJ1-2, with 7 bases that match TRBD1. Germline V gene data show CDR1 as SGDLS and CDR2 as YYNGEE. J was trimmed by 3 bases and V by 4 bases; bases with no gene match: 6. The CDR3 consists of 14 residues.

This chain uses TRBV6-5 with TRBJ1-2, with unresolved D. The germline V gene has CDR1 MNHEY and CDR2 SVGAGI. V was clipped by 3 bases and J by 2 bases, with 13 bases between them. The CDR3 is made up of 15 amino acids. In nucleotides, the CDR3 is TGTGCCAGCAGTTATTATGGCGGCGGGAACTATGGCTACACCTTC. Amino acids: CASSYYGGGNYGYTF.

This chain connects TRBV29-1 to TRBJ1-1; 8 bases are a match to TRBD1. CDR1 and CDR2 from the germline V gene are SQVTM and ANQGSEA. J was trimmed by 5 bases and V by 6 bases; bases with no gene match: 14. This CDR3 has 15 amino acids. CDR3 coding DNA: TGCAGCGTCTTAAAGGGGGGCAGGGGGCAAACTGAAGCTTTCTTT. Its translation: CSVLKGGRGQTEAFF.

CDR3 coding DNA: TGTGCCAGCAGCCAAGAAGGGACGGGGGAGGGGCAGCCCCAGCATTTT. It is translated as CASSQEGTGEGQPQHF. The rearrangement uses TRBV4-2 and TRBJ1-5; perhaps TRBD1 as D (5 bases). The CDR3 extends over 16 amino acids. Germline CDR1 LGHNA, CDR2 YNFKEQ. Trimming stripped 0 bases from V and 7 bases from J, with 16 bases between.

The chain uses TRBV5-1 and TRBJ1-1; D gene uncertain. V shed 6 bases and J shed 1 base, with 10 bases lying between them. The CDR3 consists of 13 residues. Germline V lookup: CDR1 SGHRS, CDR2 YFSETQ. This CDR3 is CASKSAGNTEAFF. The CDR3 DNA follows: TGCGCCAGCAAGTCAGCGGGGAACACTGAAGCTTTCTTT.

As DNA, the CDR3 is TGTGCCAGCAGTTCAACAGCCAGCGGGCAGTTCTTC. It translates to CASSSTASGQFF. V gene TRBV28 combines with J gene TRBJ2-1; D is possibly TRBD2 (5 bases). Germline V gene data show CDR1 as MDHEN and CDR2 as SYDVKM. Trimming cost V 4 bases and J 12 bases, with 13 bases left between them. The length of the CDR3 is 12 residues. Based on the CDR3 plus reference TRBV28 and TRBJ2-1, the full variable domain is DVKVTQSSRYLVKRTGEKVFLECVQDMDHENMFWYRQDPGLGLRLIYFSYDVKMKEKGDIPEGYSVSREKKERFSLILESASTNQTSMYLCASSSTASGQFFGPGTRLTVL.

The V gene is TRBV14, the J gene TRBJ2-7; maybe TRBD1 (6 bases). The CDR3 spans 14 residues. V gave up 4 bases and J gave up 2 bases, with 12 bases separating them. Germline CDR1 is SGHDN and CDR2 is FVKESK. CDR3 bases: TGTGCCAGCAGCCGCGGACAGTTTACCTACGAGCAGTACTTC. It codes for CASSRGQFTYEQYF.

The CDR3 coding sequence is TGTGCCAGCAGCGGGGGGGGTTTCCAAGAGACCCAGTACTTC. This translates into CASSGGGFQETQYF. The chain couples TRBV5-4 to TRBJ2-5; 7 bases map to TRBD2. Trimming removed 4 bases from V and 1 base from J; junction bases left unmatched: 4. CDR1 SGHNT and CDR2 YYREEE come from the germline V gene (reference sequence). The CDR3 totals 14 residues.

The chain joins TRBV7-9 to TRBJ1-1, with D perhaps matching TRBD1 (5 bases). V lost 3 bases, J lost 4 bases, and 9 bases lay in between. Germline V gene data show CDR1 as SEHNR and CDR2 as FQNEAQ (reference sequence). The CDR3 consists of 13 residues. CDR3 amino acids: CASSFAGTTEAFF. The CDR3 DNA is TGTGCCAGCAGCTTCGCGGGGACCACTGAAGCTTTCTTT.

The genes are TRBV2 and TRBJ1-2; D possibly corresponds to TRBD1 (5 bases). V was trimmed by 8 bases and J by 2 bases, leaving 12 bases between them. Germline V gene lookup returns CDR1 SNHLY and CDR2 FYNNEI. The CDR3 has 13 residues. CDR3 bases: TGTGCCAGCCTCACCGACAGAAACTATGGCTACACCTTC. This encodes CASLTDRNYGYTF.

The V gene is TRBV7-9, the J gene TRBJ2-4; 7 bases line up with TRBD2. The germline V gene encodes CDR1 SEHNR and CDR2 FQNEAQ (reference sequence). This CDR3 is built from 16 residues. With 0 bases clipped from V and 3 bases from J, the junction kept 5 bases outside the gene matches. CDR3 residues: CASSLASGLGKNIQYF. As DNA, the CDR3 is TGTGCCAGCAGCTTAGCTAGCGGGCTAGGCAAAAACATTCAGTACTTC.

This chain links TRBV28 with TRBJ1-1; a weak D match, TRBD1 (5 bases). CDR1 and CDR2 from the germline V gene are MDHEN and SYDVKM. Trimming stripped 3 bases from V and 10 bases from J, with 15 bases between. The CDR3 is made up of 13 amino acids. The CDR3, as DNA: TGTGCCAGCAGTTTCTCCGGGGGACGCCGAGCTTTCTTT. This encodes CASSFSGGRRAFF.